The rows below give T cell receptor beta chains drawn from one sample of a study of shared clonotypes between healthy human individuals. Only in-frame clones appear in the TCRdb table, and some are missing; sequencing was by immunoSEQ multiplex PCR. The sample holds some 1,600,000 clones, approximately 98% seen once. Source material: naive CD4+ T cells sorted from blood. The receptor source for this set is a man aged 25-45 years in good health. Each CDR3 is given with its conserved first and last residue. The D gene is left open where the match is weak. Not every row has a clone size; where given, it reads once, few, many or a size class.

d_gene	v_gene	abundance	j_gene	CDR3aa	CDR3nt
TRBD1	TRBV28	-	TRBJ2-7	CASTLSDRGTYEQYF	TGTGCCAGCACTTTATCGGACAGGGGGACATACGAGCAGTACTTC
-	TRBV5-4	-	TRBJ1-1	CASIRVGQRNTEAFF	TGTGCCAGCATAAGGGTCGGACAGAGGAACACTGAAGCTTTCTTT
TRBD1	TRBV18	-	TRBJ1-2	CASSPLDRGAGYTF	TGTGCCAGCTCACCGCTTGACAGGGGAGCTGGCTACACCTTC
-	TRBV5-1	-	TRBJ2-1	CASSFGGGDNEQFF	TGCGCCAGCAGCTTTGGGGGAGGAGACAATGAGCAGTTCTTC
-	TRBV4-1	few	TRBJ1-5	CASSQASGNDQPQHF	TGCGCCAGCAGCCAAGCCTCAGGGAACGATCAGCCCCAGCATTTT
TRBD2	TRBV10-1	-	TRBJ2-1	CASSEASGGSYNEQFF	TGCGCCAGCAGTGAGGCTAGCGGGGGCTCCTACAATGAGCAGTTCTTC
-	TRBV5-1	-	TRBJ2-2	CASSRRGQANTGELFF	TGCGCCAGCAGTCGACGGGGACAAGCGAACACCGGGGAGCTGTTTTTT
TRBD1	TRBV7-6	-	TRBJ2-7	CASSFGTGPSYEQYF	TGTGCCAGCAGCTTCGGGACAGGGCCTTCCTACGAGCAGTACTTC
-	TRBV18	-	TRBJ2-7	CASSPPGSDEQYF	TGTGCCAGCTCACCGCCAGGTTCGGACGAGCAGTACTTC
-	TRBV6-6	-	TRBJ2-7	CASSYNSYEQYF	TGTGCCAGCAGTTACAACAGCTACGAGCAGTACTTC
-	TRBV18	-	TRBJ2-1	CASSPPTTGVYNEQFF	TGTGCCAGCTCACCACCTACGACAGGAGTTTACAATGAGCAGTTCTTC
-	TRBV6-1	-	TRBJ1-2	CASSADRRASYGYTF	TGTGCCAGCAGTGCCGACAGGAGGGCGAGCTATGGCTACACCTTC
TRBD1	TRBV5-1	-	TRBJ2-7	CASHNGERTGVHEQYF	TGCGCCAGCCATAATGGAGAGAGGACAGGGGTTCACGAGCAGTACTTC
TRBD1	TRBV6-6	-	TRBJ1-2	CASRETGVGYGYTF	TGTGCCAGCAGGGAAACAGGGGTGGGATATGGCTACACCTTC
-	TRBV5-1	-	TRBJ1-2	CASSLGAAPYGYTF	TGCGCCAGCAGCCTGGGGGCAGCACCCTATGGCTACACCTTC
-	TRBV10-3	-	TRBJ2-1	CAISETGRSEQFF	TGTGCCATCAGCGAGACGGGACGTAGTGAGCAGTTCTTC
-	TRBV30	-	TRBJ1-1	CAWSGILGETEAFF	TGTGCCTGGAGTGGTATTTTAGGGGAGACTGAAGCTTTCTTT
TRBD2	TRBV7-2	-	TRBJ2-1	CASSPGGRRNEQFF	TGTGCCAGCAGCCCTGGCGGGAGGCGTAATGAGCAGTTCTTC
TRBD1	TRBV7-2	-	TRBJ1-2	CASSPRDRVMLGYTF	TGTGCCAGCAGCCCTCGGGACAGGGTGATGCTGGGCTACACCTTC
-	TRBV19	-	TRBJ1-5	CASRAQEVSNQPQHF	TGTGCCAGTAGGGCGCAGGAGGTGAGCAATCAGCCCCAGCATTTT
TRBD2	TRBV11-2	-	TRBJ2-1	CASSALAGGYNEQFF	TGTGCCAGCAGCGCCCTAGCGGGAGGATACAATGAGCAGTTCTTC
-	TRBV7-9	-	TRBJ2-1	CASSFFMTSGNEQFF	TGTGCCAGCAGCTTCTTCATGACTTCGGGCAATGAGCAGTTCTTC
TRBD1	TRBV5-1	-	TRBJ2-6	CASSSPTGNEGANVLTF	TGCGCCAGCAGCTCCCCGACAGGGAATGAAGGGGCCAACGTCCTGACTTTC
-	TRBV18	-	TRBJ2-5	CASSVQIQGSDSQETQYF	TGTGCCAGCTCCGTCCAAATCCAGGGTAGCGATTCCCAAGAGACCCAGTACTTC